The text below deals with one TCR beta chain. Its antigen is unknown. The data were obtained in a study of graft-versus-host responses after intestinal transplantation. Study context: Recipients received multivisceral, liver-intestinal, or isolated intestinal transplants. Induction using anti-thymocyte globulin, followed by tacrolimus and steroids for around 3 years, was given to all recipients. Findings and caveats of the study: There was an association between peak levels of circulating GvH clones and early post-transplant HvG declines. The marrow of recipients harbored GvH clones, and ileum or blood showed some of them first.

Libraries were prepared by immunoSEQ multiplex PCR; TCRdb keeps only in-frame clonotypes and omits some of them. The data contain more than 85,000 clones, about 92% of them singletons. In germline, CDR1 is DFQATT, CDR2 SNEGSKA (reference sequence). This CDR3 contains 11 residues. Trimming took off 6 bases at V and 7 bases at J, with 10 bases between the two ends. The sequenced sample was unstimulated CD8+ T cells sorted from spleen or lymph node cells, obtained before intestinal transplant. The origin of this receptor is a human donor who received an intestinal transplant. The gene calls are TRBV20-1 and TRBJ2-1; D is unresolved. CDR3 sequence reads: CSASYGNEQFF. As DNA, the CDR3 is TGCAGTGCCTCTTACGGGAATGAGCAGTTCTTC.